The present T cell receptor beta chain was sequenced within a study of somatic mutations in cytotoxic T cells in rheumatoid arthritis. Per the germline V gene, CDR1 is MNHEY and CDR2 is SVGAGI. V shed 5 bases and J shed 4 bases, with 6 bases lying between them. CDR3 length equals 11 residues. The data were produced by immunoSEQ multiplex PCR, yet TCRdb's version contains in-frame clones alone and is incomplete. Of more than 7,500 clones listed, approximately 79% are singletons. The sample taken for sequencing was CD8+ T cells sorted from blood. The genes are TRBV6-5 and TRBJ2-7; unclear D gene. The origin of this receptor is an adult with rheumatoid arthritis. CDR3 protein: CASSATYEQYF. The CDR3 DNA reads TGTGCCAGCAGTGCCACTTACGAGCAGTACTTC.